This T cell receptor beta chain is drawn from a study of T cell responses to AZD1222 COVID-19 vaccine. To note about this clone: The target antigen is unknown.

Study-wide results and limits: After the peak T cell response, and only then, were repertoires sampled. The study found Spike-specific TCR breadth and depth rose after two AZD1222 doses.

TCRdb keeps only in-frame clones here, not all; method: immunoSEQ multiplex PCR. The table shows roughly 100,000 clones, with 85% to 90% occurring only once. The sample was peripheral blood, taken on day 0 of AZD1222 vaccination. The sequence came from an adult in good health.

The CDR3 region has the DNA TGTGCCATCAGGGCCCCAGATACGCAGTATTTT. It is translated as CAIRAPDTQYF. J is TRBJ2-3 and V is TRBV10-3; D is uncertain. The CDR3 consists of 11 residues. V lost 6 bases and J lost 4, with 5 bases in between. Germline V gene lookup returns CDR1 ENHRY and CDR2 SYGVKD.